This entry is about one T cell receptor (beta chain). This sample is part of a study of cytomegalovirus exposure and HLA in healthy donors. Generated by immunoSEQ multiplex PCR, the TCRdb table keeps only in-frame clones and is missing some. The sample carries some 270,000 clones, 65% to 90% recorded once. From the roughly 110-subject validation cohort, which was separate from the approximately 670-subject first cohort, the donors were drawn. The CDR3 covers 16 residues. V was trimmed by 11 bases and J by 4 bases, leaving 21 bases between them. Germline V gene data show CDR1 as MDHEN and CDR2 as SYDVKM.

The genes are TRBV28 and TRBJ1-6; D remains unclear. This clonotype was sampled from a woman between 18 and 29 years old in good health and CMV-seronegative. Sequencing was carried out using PBMCs. CDR3 sequence: CAGTKGHYDYNSPLHF. Here the CDR3 DNA reads TGTGCCGGCACCAAAGGTCACTACGATTATAATTCACCCCTCCACTTT.